The entry below describes one TCR beta chain. Antigen: not known. Looked up from germline, CDR1 is LGHNA and CDR2 is YNFKEQ. V was cut by 0 bases and J by 4 bases, with 16 bases left in between. There are 16 residues in the CDR3. TCRdb processed the 5' RACE reads anew with MiXCR; each CDR3 protein has one entry. The table shows just over 400,000 distinct CDR3 sequences, with 20% to 25% occurring only once. The data were obtained in a study of T-cell memory formation after mild COVID-19. General observations from the study: Day 15 to 85 contractors were CD4/CD8 balanced; later expanders leaned CD4+. Shrinking CD4+ clones resided mostly in CM and EM, and CD8+ ones in EMRA.

This clonotype was sampled from an adult woman who had mild COVID-19 (a few samples of this study predate the infection). Cell type and time point are not known. The chain has TRBV4-2 and TRBJ2-7; perhaps TRBD1 as D (6 bases). The sample comprised PBMCs or a T cell subset sorted from them (not recorded which). The CDR3 sequence is CASSQDFDRLSYEQYF. As DNA, the CDR3 is TGTGCCAGCAGCCAAGATTTCGACAGGTTATCATACGAGCAGTACTTC.